Shown below are 22 T cell receptor beta chains from a single sample sequenced in a study of blood T cell repertoires in COVID-19. The table came from immunoSEQ multiplex PCR; TCRdb's copy has only in-frame clones and leaves some out. Among around 320,000 clones listed, 70% to 90% were seen once. Input material: peripheral blood. The receptor source for this set is a woman in her twenties or thirties who had recovered from COVID-19.

The chain has TRBV7-9 and TRBJ2-1; 8 positions match TRBD1. The length of the CDR3 is 16 residues. V gave up 5 bases and J gave up 5 bases; unmatched junction bases: 11. Germline CDR1 SEHNR, CDR2 FQNEAQ (reference sequence). The CDR3 spells CASSPHRDRQNNEQFF. The CDR3 region has the DNA TGTGCCAGCAGCCCGCACCGGGACAGGCAGAACAATGAGCAGTTCTTC.

The chain combines TRBV15 with TRBJ1-2; the D is unclear. V dropped 1 base and J dropped 5 bases, with 8 bases sitting between them. CDR3 length: 13 residues. Germline V gene data show CDR1 as LNHNV and CDR2 as YYDKDF (reference sequence). The CDR3 nucleotides are TGTGCCACCAGCAGAGTGGCGGGGTATGGCTACACCTTC. Its protein is CATSRVAGYGYTF.

This clone has a single count. The chain couples TRBV5-6 to TRBJ2-2, with D unresolved. Between the trimmed V and J ends, which lost 4 bases and 4 bases, there was a span of 14 bases. The germline gives CDR1 SGHDT, CDR2 YYEEEE. CDR3 length equals 15 residues. The CDR3 DNA reads TGTGCCAGCAGCCCTACAGTCGGCGCCACCGGGGAGCTGTTTTTT. It specifies CASSPTVGATGELFF.

This clone showed up just once. The chain employs TRBV19 and TRBJ2-5; TRBD1 is a possible D gene (6 bases). Germline-derived CDR1 and CDR2 are LNHDA and SQIVND (reference sequence). The V gene lost 5 bases and the J gene lost 1 base, with 14 bases spanning the gap. CDR3 size: 15 residues. DNA for the CDR3: TGTGCCAGTAGTCCGAACAGGGTCCCCCAAGAGACCCAGTACTTC. It is translated as CASSPNRVPQETQYF.

The rearrangement links TRBV4-1 to TRBJ1-1; possibly TRBD1 for D (6 bases). V lost 1 base, J lost 4 bases, and 10 bases lay in between. The CDR3 consists of 14 residues. Germline V gene sequence: CDR1 MGHRA, CDR2 YSYEKL. The CDR3 is CASSQVTGRTEAFF. The CDR3 DNA reads as TGCGCCAGCAGCCAAGTTACAGGGCGCACTGAAGCTTTCTTT.

V usage is TRBV5-1 and J usage is TRBJ2-5; D is possibly TRBD1 (6 bases). This CDR3 has 14 residues. V was trimmed by 1 base and J by 13 bases, leaving 20 bases between them. CDR1 is SGHRS, CDR2 YFSETQ, per germline. This chain's CDR3 is CASSLLGTQEEWYF. In DNA form, the CDR3 reads TGCGCCAGCAGCTTGTTAGGGACACAAGAAGAGTGGTACTTC. The variable domain in full, completed from reference TRBV5-1 and TRBJ2-5, reads KAGVTQTPRYLIKTRGQQVTLSCSPISGHRSVSWYQQTPGQGLQFLFEYFSETQRNKGNFPGRFSGRQFSNSRSEMNVSTLELGDSALYLCASSLLGTQEEWYFGPGTRLLVL.

This clone has just one count. The rearrangement links TRBV28 to TRBJ2-3; perhaps TRBD2 as D (5 bases). Trimming removed 6 bases at V and 2 bases at J, with 18 bases between. Germline V gene sequence: CDR1 MDHEN, CDR2 SYDVKM. This CDR3 spans 16 amino acids. The CDR3 region has the DNA TGTGCCAGCAGAGAACCCTCACTAGATTCCACAGATACGCAGTATTTT. Translation: CASREPSLDSTDTQYF.

This clone was found once. The chain joins TRBV9 to TRBJ1-3; D is undetermined. The CDR3 has 13 residues. Germline values: CDR1 SGDLS, CDR2 YYNGEE. V was cut by 7 bases and J by 0 bases, with 8 bases left in between. CDR3 sequence: CASGPYSGNTIYF. The CDR3 region has the DNA TGTGCCAGCGGGCCTTACTCTGGAAACACCATATATTTT.

The rearrangement uses TRBV6-4 and TRBJ2-2, with D possibly TRBD2 on 5 matching bases. The V end lost 5 bases, the J end lost 3 bases, and 10 bases lay between the germline ends. Germline values: CDR1 MRHNA, CDR2 SNTAGT. The CDR3 sequence is 14 residues long. The CDR3 region has the DNA TGTGCCAGCAGTAGTCTAGCATACACCGGGGAGCTGTTTTTT. It yields the protein CASSSLAYTGELFF.

This chain links TRBV19 with TRBJ2-3, with 8 nucleotides matching TRBD2. Germline V gives CDR1 LNHDA, CDR2 SQIVND (reference sequence). The CDR3 has 16 residues. V was pared by 3 bases and J by 6 bases, with 11 bases of the junction left unmatched. The CDR3 sequence is CASSMLNGGARDTQYF. The CDR3 bases are TGTGCCAGTAGTATGCTGAACGGGGGGGCCAGGGATACGCAGTATTTT. The complete variable domain, with remaining parts taken from reference TRBV19 and TRBJ2-3, reads DGGITQSPKYLFRKEGQNVTLSCEQNLNHDAMYWYRQDPGQGLRLIYYSQIVNDFQKGDIAEGYSVSREKKESFPLTVTSAQKNPTAFYLCASSMLNGGARDTQYFGPGTRLTVL.

The chain has TRBV10-1 and TRBJ2-5; the D is unclear. The V gene lost 6 bases and the J gene lost 5 bases, with 19 bases spanning the gap. Germline assignment: CDR1 WNHNN and CDR2 SYGVQD (reference sequence). The CDR3 runs to 15 residues. As DNA, the CDR3 is TGCGCCAGCAGCAGAGACAACTTTCGAGTGGAGACCCAGTACTTC. It yields the protein CASSRDNFRVETQYF.

The J gene is TRBJ2-2, the V gene TRBV4-3; TRBD1 matches at 9 bases. Unmatched junction bases numbered 7, after V lost 4 bases and J lost 4 bases. The CDR3 has 16 residues. CDR1 is LGHNA, CDR2 YSLEER, per germline. CDR3 nucleotide sequence: TGCGCCAGCAGCCGGGGGGACAGGGAGATCACCGGGGAGCTGTTTTTT. Its protein is CASSRGDREITGELFF.

In this sample, this clone turned up once. This sequence joins TRBV19 and TRBJ2-1, with TRBD2 matching 8 bases. V shed 1 base, J shed 7 bases, and the junction held 3 bases outside the gene matches. CDR1 is LNHDA and CDR2 is SQIVND in the germline V gene (reference sequence). The CDR3 has 14 residues. The CDR3 region has the DNA TGTGCCAGTAGTATAGCGGGGGGGCCTAATGAGCAGTTCTTC. Protein sequence: CASSIAGGPNEQFF. Full variable domain (outside the CDR3, taken from reference TRBV19 and TRBJ2-1): DGGITQSPKYLFRKEGQNVTLSCEQNLNHDAMYWYRQDPGQGLRLIYYSQIVNDFQKGDIAEGYSVSREKKESFPLTVTSAQKNPTAFYLCASSIAGGPNEQFFGPGTRLTVL.

V is TRBV2 and J is TRBJ1-1, with D possibly TRBD1 on 6 matching bases. The CDR3 loop spans 15 amino acids. V lost 2 bases and J 1 base, leaving 11 bases between the germline ends. Per germline, CDR1 SNHLY and CDR2 FYNNEI. The CDR3 DNA follows: TGTGCCAGCAGTGAAACCCCAGGGGCGAACACTGAAGCTTTCTTT. Amino acid sequence: CASSETPGANTEAFF.

This rearrangement joins TRBV2 to TRBJ2-3; maybe TRBD2 (7 bases). This CDR3 is built from 16 residues. Germline V lookup: CDR1 SNHLY, CDR2 FYNNEI. Trimming cost V 4 bases and J 2 bases, with 16 bases left between them. The CDR3 here is CASSVGGGGHTDTQYF. CDR3 in DNA: TGTGCCAGCAGTGTAGGAGGGGGGGGACACACAGATACGCAGTATTTT. The variable domain in full, completed from reference TRBV2 and TRBJ2-3, reads EPEVTQTPSHQVTQMGQEVILRCVPISNHLYFYWYRQILGQKVEFLVSFYNNEISEKSEIFDDQFSVERPDGSNFTLKIRSTKLEDSAMYFCASSVGGGGHTDTQYFGPGTRLTVL.

This chain connects TRBV24-1 to TRBJ2-3, with a weak D call TRBD2 (7 bases). From germline, CDR1 is KGHDR and CDR2 SFDVKD. This CDR3 has 17 amino acids. Trimming removed 5 bases at V and 5 bases at J, with 22 bases between. This CDR3 is CATSAAFGGGQGDTQYF. The DNA of the CDR3 is TGTGCCACCAGTGCCGCTTTTGGGGGGGGCCAGGGAGATACGCAGTATTTT.

The chain employs TRBV15 and TRBJ2-2, with unresolved D. This CDR3 region has 16 residues. The germline gives CDR1 LNHNV, CDR2 YYDKDF (reference sequence). Trimming pared 0 bases from V and 5 bases from J, leaving 13 bases between. The DNA for the CDR3 is TGTGCCACCAGCAGAGATCCACGAGAATTTACCGGGGAGCTGTTTTTT. Its translation is CATSRDPREFTGELFF.

V usage is TRBV27 and J usage is TRBJ1-1, with 10 bases aligning to TRBD1. Germline assignment: CDR1 MNHEY and CDR2 SMNVEV (reference sequence). After removal of 2 bases from V and 5 bases from J, the junction contained 17 bases not matched to a gene. The CDR3 sequence is 19 residues long. The DNA for the CDR3 is TGTGCCAGCAGTTTAAGACAGGGGGCGCGGGCACGTCCGGGTACTGAAGCTTTCTTT. Translated, it gives CASSLRQGARARPGTEAFF.

The chain employs TRBV7-2 and TRBJ2-7; D call uncertain. Germline V lookup: CDR1 SGHTA, CDR2 FQGNSA. The CDR3 is 14 residues long. The ends were cut back, 4 bases at V and 3 bases at J, with 13 bases in the middle. Here the CDR3 reads CASSSTLNNYEQYF. DNA for the CDR3: TGTGCCAGCAGCTCGACACTGAATAACTACGAGCAGTACTTC.

The gene calls are TRBV9 and TRBJ2-3, with TRBD1 identical over 10 bases. The CDR3 covers 16 residues. Looked up from germline, CDR1 is SGDLS and CDR2 is YYNGEE. V was clipped by 6 bases and J by 0 bases; unmatched bases: 7. CDR3 protein: CASTRQGADSTDTQYF. The DNA of the CDR3 is TGTGCCAGCACCAGACAGGGGGCGGATAGCACAGATACGCAGTATTTT.

This chain links TRBV24-1 with TRBJ2-7; weak D call: TRBD1 (5 bases). The V gene's germline CDR1 is KGHDR and CDR2 SFDVKD. This CDR3 spans 15 amino acids. Deletions cut 3 bases from V and 2 bases from J, with 13 bases between. The CDR3 spells CATSDPNGRAYEQYF. The CDR3 DNA sequence: TGTGCCACCAGTGATCCCAACGGCAGGGCCTACGAGCAGTACTTC.

V usage is TRBV4-1 and J usage is TRBJ1-5; D uncertain. Germline CDR1 is MGHRA and CDR2 is YSYEKL. V was trimmed by 4 bases and J by 0 bases, leaving 10 bases between them. The CDR3 has 15 residues. In DNA form, the CDR3 reads TGCGCCAGCAGCCGGTTTCGACTTAGCAATCAGCCCCAGCATTTT. This sequence encodes CASSRFRLSNQPQHF.